This TCR beta chain was sequenced for a study of human T cells and chemical hapten exposure. Study-wide results and caveats: Those TCRs sitting above 1 in 1000 frequency stayed the same with DPC sensitization. Among expanded TCRs, significantly more large CDR3 similarity clusters formed than among controls. Since the donors had alopecia, their immune response may not be the same as that of healthy people.

In its sample, this clonotype was seen a few times. Its antigen is as yet unknown. Specified time point: patch test 3, about 24 weeks after DPC sensitization. Treatment denoted: therapeutic diphenylcyclopropenone sensitization with weekly scalp DPC. TCRdb processed the RACE reads anew with MiXCR; each CDR3 protein has one entry. The sample holds more than 95,000 distinct CDR3 sequences, under 35% seen once. The CDR3 is 14 residues long. The receptor was isolated from a man in his forties with alopecia areata. Some clones in this sample may be carry-over from other donors' samples. The chain employs TRBV21-1 and TRBJ2-7; the D call in the table, TRBD1, was not verified against the DNA. TRBV21-1 is shown as a pseudogene. This material consisted of whole blood, taken in connection with sensitization to the hapten diphenylcyclopropenone (DPC). The CDR3 loop reads CASTPSDSSYEQYV. CDR3 nucleotide sequence: TGTGCCAGCACCCCTTCGGACAGCTCCTACGAGCAGTACGTC.